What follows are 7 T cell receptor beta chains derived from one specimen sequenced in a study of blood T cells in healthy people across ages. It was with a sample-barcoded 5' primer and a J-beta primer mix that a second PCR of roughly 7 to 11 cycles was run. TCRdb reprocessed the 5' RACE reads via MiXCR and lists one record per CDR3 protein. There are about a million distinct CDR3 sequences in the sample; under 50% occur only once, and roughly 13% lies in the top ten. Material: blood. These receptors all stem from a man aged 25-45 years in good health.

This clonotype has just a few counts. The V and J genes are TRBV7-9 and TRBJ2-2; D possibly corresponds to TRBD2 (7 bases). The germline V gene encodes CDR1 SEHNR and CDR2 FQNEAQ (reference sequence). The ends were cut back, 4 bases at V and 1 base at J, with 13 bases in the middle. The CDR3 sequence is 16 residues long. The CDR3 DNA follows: TGTGCCAGCAGCTCCCGCGGGGGCGGGAACACCGGGGAGCTGTTTTTT. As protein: CASSSRGGGNTGELFF. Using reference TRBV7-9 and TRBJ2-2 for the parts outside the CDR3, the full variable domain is DTGVSQNPRHKITKRGQNVTFRCDPISEHNRLYWYRQTLGQGPEFLTYFQNEAQLEKSRLLSDRFSAERPKGSFSTLEIQRTEQGDSAMYLCASSSRGGGNTGELFFGEGSRLTVL.

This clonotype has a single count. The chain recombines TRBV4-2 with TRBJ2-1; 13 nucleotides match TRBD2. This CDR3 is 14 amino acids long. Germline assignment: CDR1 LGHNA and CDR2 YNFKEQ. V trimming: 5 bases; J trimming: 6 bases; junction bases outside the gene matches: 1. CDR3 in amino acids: CASSGLAGANEQFF. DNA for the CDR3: TGTGCCAGCAGCGGACTAGCGGGGGCCAATGAGCAGTTCTTC.

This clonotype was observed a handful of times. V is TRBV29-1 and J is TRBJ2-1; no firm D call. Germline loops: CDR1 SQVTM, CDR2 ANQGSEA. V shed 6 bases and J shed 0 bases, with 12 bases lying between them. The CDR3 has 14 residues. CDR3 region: CSVVGLGSYNEQFF. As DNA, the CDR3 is TGCAGCGTCGTCGGCCTAGGCTCCTACAATGAGCAGTTCTTC.

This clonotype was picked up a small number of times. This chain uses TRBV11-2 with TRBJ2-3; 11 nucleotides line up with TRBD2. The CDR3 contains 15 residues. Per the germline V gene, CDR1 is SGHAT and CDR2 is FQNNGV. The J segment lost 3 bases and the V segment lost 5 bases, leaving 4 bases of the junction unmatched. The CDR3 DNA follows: TGTGCCAGCAGCGGGACTAGCGGAAAGACAGATACGCAGTATTTT. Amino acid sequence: CASSGTSGKTDTQYF.

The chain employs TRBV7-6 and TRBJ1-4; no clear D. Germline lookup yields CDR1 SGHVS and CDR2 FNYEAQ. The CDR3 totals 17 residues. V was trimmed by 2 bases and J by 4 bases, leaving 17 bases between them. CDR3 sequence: CASSLRTKESINEKLFF. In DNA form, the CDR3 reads TGTGCCAGCAGCTTAAGAACGAAGGAGTCGATTAATGAAAAACTGTTTTTT.

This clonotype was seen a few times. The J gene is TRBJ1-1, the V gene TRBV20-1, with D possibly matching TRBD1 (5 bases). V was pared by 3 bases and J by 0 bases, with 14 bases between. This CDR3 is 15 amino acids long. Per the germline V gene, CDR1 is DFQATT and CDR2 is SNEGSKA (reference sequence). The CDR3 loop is CSASEGRRVNTEAFF. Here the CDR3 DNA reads TGCAGTGCTAGCGAGGGGCGGAGGGTGAACACTGAAGCTTTCTTT.

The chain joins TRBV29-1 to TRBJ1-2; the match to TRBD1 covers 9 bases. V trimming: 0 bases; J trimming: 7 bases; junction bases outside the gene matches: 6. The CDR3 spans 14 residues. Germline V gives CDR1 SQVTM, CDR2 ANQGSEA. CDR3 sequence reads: CSVEDQQGAGGYTF. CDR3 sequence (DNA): TGCAGCGTTGAAGATCAACAGGGGGCGGGTGGCTACACCTTC.